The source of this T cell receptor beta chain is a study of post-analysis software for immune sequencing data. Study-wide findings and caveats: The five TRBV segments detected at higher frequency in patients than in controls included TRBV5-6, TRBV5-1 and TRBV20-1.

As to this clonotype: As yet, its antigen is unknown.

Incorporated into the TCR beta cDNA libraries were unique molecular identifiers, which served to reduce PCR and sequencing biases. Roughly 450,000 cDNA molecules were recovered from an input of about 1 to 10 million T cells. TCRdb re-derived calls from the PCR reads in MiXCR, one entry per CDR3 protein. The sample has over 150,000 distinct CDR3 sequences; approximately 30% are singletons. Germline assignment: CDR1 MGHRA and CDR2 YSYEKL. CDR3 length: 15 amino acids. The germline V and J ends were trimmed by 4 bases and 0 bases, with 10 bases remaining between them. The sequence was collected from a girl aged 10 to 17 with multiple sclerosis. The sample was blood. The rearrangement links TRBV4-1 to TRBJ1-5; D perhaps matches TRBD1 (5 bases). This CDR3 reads CASSREGHSNQPQHF. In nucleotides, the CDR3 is TGCGCCAGCAGCCGGGAGGGGCATAGCAATCAGCCCCAGCATTTT.